These 15 T cell receptor beta chains originate from one sample sequenced in a study of monozygotic twins with inflammatory bowel disease. TCRdb reprocessed the 5' RACE reads and stores each CDR3 protein as one record, lacking DNA. This sample's clone table lists 300,000 to 350,000 distinct CDR3 sequences. Material: blood. The source is a human donor with ulcerative colitis or Crohn's disease, or a healthy co-twin of an affected twin (not recorded which).

The chain joins TRBV6-5 to TRBJ2-7; TCRdb outputs TRBD1, but without DNA this stays unchecked. From germline, CDR1 is MNHEY and CDR2 SVGAGI. The CDR3 is 15 amino acids. CDR3 region: CASSYSRTGTYEQYF.

The rearrangement links TRBV6-6 to TRBJ1-4. The CDR3 covers 13 residues. Germline CDR1 and CDR2: MNHNY and SVGAGI (reference sequence). The CDR3 loop is CATMRATNEKLFF.

The chain is built from TRBV11-2 and TRBJ1-5; absent DNA, TCRdb's TRBD1 call cannot be checked. Germline V lookup: CDR1 SGHAT, CDR2 FQNNGV. CDR3 size: 13 residues. The CDR3 protein is CASSSDRGGPQHF.

This chain's CDR3 is CASSFNLGAMMGTQYF. The chain couples TRBV27 to TRBJ2-3; TCRdb returns TRBD1, unconfirmable since there is no DNA. Germline values: CDR1 MNHEY, CDR2 SMNVEV (reference sequence). The length of the CDR3 is 16 residues.

The rearrangement joins TRBV5-1 to TRBJ1-4; TCRdb's D gene call, TRBD1, goes unchecked for lack of DNA. Per the germline V gene, CDR1 is SGHRS and CDR2 is YFSETQ. This CDR3 contains 14 residues. The CDR3 region is CASSLDEIQGKLFF.

V is TRBV7-6 and J is TRBJ2-2; TCRdb proposes TRBD1, but this gene call is untestable without DNA. Germline CDR1 and CDR2: SGHVS and FNYEAQ. The CDR3 has 14 amino acids. The CDR3 here is CASRTASSTGELFF.

The V and J genes are TRBV6-5 and TRBJ1-5; TCRdb names TRBD1, which stays unverified in the absence of DNA. This CDR3 contains 16 residues. Germline CDR1 is MNHEY and CDR2 is SVGAGI. CDR3 loop: CASSYSGTGGNQPQHF.

This sequence joins TRBV3-1 and TRBJ2-7; TCRdb proposes TRBD1, but this gene call is untestable without DNA. The CDR3 is 14 amino acids. Germline-derived CDR1 and CDR2 are LGHDT and YNNKEL (reference sequence). The CDR3 spells CASSQGAGRYEQYF.

The chain recombines TRBV24-1 with TRBJ2-1; lacking DNA, the TRBD1 call made by TCRdb goes unchecked. CDR1 is KGHDR and CDR2 is SFDVKD in the germline V gene. The CDR3 spans 17 residues. CDR3: CATSDRGGSSSYNEQFF.

This chain connects TRBV19 to TRBJ1-2; TCRdb's D call, TRBD1, is unchecked because there is no DNA. The CDR3 extends over 15 amino acids. Germline V gives CDR1 LNHDA, CDR2 SQIVND (reference sequence). CDR3: CASTSTGTGGRGYTF.

The chain has TRBV7-9 and TRBJ2-7; the TCRdb D gene call, TRBD2, has no DNA to confirm it. The CDR3 is made up of 15 amino acids. CDR1 is SEHNR and CDR2 is FQNEAQ in the germline V gene (reference sequence). The CDR3 reads CASSLGLAGVREQYF.

J is TRBJ1-5 and V is TRBV5-1. Germline V lookup: CDR1 SGHRS, CDR2 YFSETQ. This CDR3 is built from 15 residues. The CDR3 protein is CASSPFTGRDQPQHF.

V gene TRBV27 combines with J gene TRBJ2-2. There are 14 residues in the CDR3. CDR1 and CDR2 (germline): MNHEY, SMNVEV (reference sequence). CDR3 amino acids: CASSLQGKTGELFF.

CDR3 loop: CSVQGQIDQPQHF. The chain joins TRBV29-1 to TRBJ1-5; TCRdb proposes TRBD1, but this gene call is untestable without DNA. The CDR3 runs to 13 residues. Germline CDR1 and CDR2: SQVTM and ANQGSEA.

This chain uses TRBV5-1 with TRBJ2-1; TCRdb outputs TRBD2, but without DNA this stays unchecked. Germline V gene data show CDR1 as SGHRS and CDR2 as YFSETQ. This CDR3 contains 16 residues. The CDR3 sequence: CASSLELADNYNEQFF.